These 8 T cell receptor beta chains were all obtained from the same sample, sequenced in a study of graft-versus-host responses after intestinal transplantation. Their antigens are not known. Libraries were prepared by immunoSEQ multiplex PCR; TCRdb keeps only in-frame clonotypes and omits some of them. Among some 110,000 clones, around 90% were seen once, and the ten largest hold roughly 0.24%. Here the sequenced sample was unstimulated CD4+ T cells sorted from spleen or lymph node cells, taken before transplant. These receptors were obtained from a human donor who was the organ donor for an intestinal transplant.

V gene TRBV5-1 combines with J gene TRBJ2-4, with D perhaps TRBD2 (6 bases). V shed 5 bases and J shed 7 bases, with 16 bases lying between them. There are 14 residues in the CDR3. Germline V gene lookup returns CDR1 SGHRS and CDR2 YFSETQ. The CDR3 bases are TGCGCCAGCAGGTCGTTGGAGGGATCGAACATTCAGTACTTC. This sequence encodes CASRSLEGSNIQYF.

The chain combines TRBV5-5 with TRBJ1-1; D gene unclear. The CDR3 is 14 amino acids. Trimming pared 2 bases from V and 6 bases from J, leaving 14 bases between. From germline, CDR1 is SGHKS and CDR2 YYEKEE (reference sequence). DNA of the CDR3: TGTGCCAGCAGCTTAGGGTTTGTAGCGGCTGAAGCTTTCTTT. It specifies CASSLGFVAAEAFF.

This clone was seen a few times. The genes are TRBV10-3 and TRBJ2-7; 11 positions agree with TRBD1. Germline CDR1 reads ENHRY; CDR2 reads SYGVKD. With 2 bases clipped from V and 5 bases from J, the junction kept 5 bases outside the gene matches. The CDR3 consists of 15 residues. The CDR3: CAISEPGQGDHEQYF. The CDR3 nucleotides read TGTGCCATCAGTGAGCCGGGACAGGGGGACCACGAGCAGTACTTC.

The chain links TRBV7-2 to TRBJ2-3, with D hard to call. V lost 5 bases to trimming and J lost 6 bases, with 12 bases between them. Germline CDR1 is SGHTA and CDR2 is FQGNSA. The CDR3 is 13 residues long. Written as DNA, the CDR3 is TGTGCCAGCAGCCGTGAACTCTTGGATACGCAGTATTTT. It codes for CASSRELLDTQYF.

This clone was seen only a few times. The chain links TRBV9 to TRBJ2-5; 10 positions match TRBD2. The CDR3 extends over 16 amino acids. Unmatched junction bases numbered 6, after V lost 3 bases and J lost 1 base. The germline V gene encodes CDR1 SGDLS and CDR2 YYNGEE. The CDR3 DNA follows: TGTGCCAGCAGCGCGAGGAGGACTAGCGGCCAAGAGACCCAGTACTTC. Protein sequence: CASSARRTSGQETQYF.

The chain has TRBV4-2 and TRBJ1-5; D is uncertain. V lost 4 bases, J lost 1 base, and 11 bases lay in between. CDR1 LGHNA and CDR2 YNFKEQ come from the germline V gene. The CDR3 sequence is 15 residues long. The CDR3 nucleotides are TGTGCCAGCAGCCGTGAGGAGGAAAGCAATCAGCCCCAGCATTTT. Its protein is CASSREEESNQPQHF.

This chain connects TRBV30 to TRBJ1-2; a weak D match, TRBD1 (6 bases). Germline assignment: CDR1 GTSNPN and CDR2 SVGIG (reference sequence). The CDR3 runs 15 residues. Trimming stripped 2 bases from V and 1 base from J, with 14 bases between. The CDR3 protein is CAWSPQGWDNYGYTF. The CDR3 coding sequence is TGTGCCTGGAGTCCACAGGGTTGGGATAACTATGGCTACACCTTC. Full variable domain (rest looked up from reference TRBV30 and TRBJ1-2): SQTIHQWPATLVQPVGSPLSLECTVEGTSNPNLYWYRQAAGRGLQLLFYSVGIGQISSEVPQNLSASRPQDRQFILSSKKLLLSDSGFYLCAWSPQGWDNYGYTFGSGTRLTVV.

This clone was picked up one time. The chain couples TRBV11-2 to TRBJ2-1; D is undetermined. V dropped 1 base and J dropped 0 bases, with 4 bases sitting between them. Germline V CDR1 and CDR2: SGHAT, FQNNGV. CDR3 length equals 14 residues. The DNA for the CDR3 is TGTGCCAGCAGCTTAGGGAGCTCCTACAATGAGCAGTTCTTC. It encodes CASSLGSSYNEQFF.